This T cell receptor (beta chain) was found in a study of Graves' ophthalmopathy and Graves' hyperthyroidism (dated by TCRdb to about 2018). Regarding the study in general: Peripheral blood samples were taken at the time of initial diagnosis, before any treatment was given. The study used TCR beta repertoire signatures to distinguish Graves' ophthalmopathy from Graves' hyperthyroidism and to predict progression to ophthalmopathy. In total, 135 blood samples were TCR-sequenced: some 43 ophthalmopathy, approximately 75 hyperthyroidism and some 17 hyperthyroidism-to-ophthalmopathy patients. To explore V-J signatures that distinguish ophthalmopathy from hyperthyroidism, a discovery set of around 100 patients was enrolled, made up of 40 to 45 with ophthalmopathy and around 57 with stable hyperthyroidism. An independent validation cohort comprised fewer than 20 hyperthyroidism patients and some 16 patients who later progressed from hyperthyroidism to ophthalmopathy. T-cell repertoires of thyroid tissue and blood were compared in five or six hyperthyroidism patients. Following sample collection, hyperthyroidism patients were given methimazole at a starting dose of 30 mg daily, and ophthalmopathy patients were given high-dose intravenous methylprednisolone.

The CDR3 spans 14 residues, from the cysteine through the phenylalanine. Only CDR3 DNA is held: 42 bases, read in frame from base 1. Taken from the germline V gene (reference sequence), the CDR1 and CDR2 loops are SEHNR and FQNEAQ. For repertoire sequencing, TCR beta CDR3 regions were amplified from RNA transcripts. The first round of RT-PCR was done with HTBI primers and the Qiagen OneStep RT-PCR kit, and was followed by a second round of multiplex PCR, then size selection and purification. Libraries were sequenced on an Illumina HiSeq2000 using paired-end 100 bp reads. The paper's data handling went like this. SOAPnuke was used to process the reads, removing any read that contained adapters or uncalled bases, had a mean Phred below 15, or lacked an exact match to the constant primer or identifier. COPE v1.2.5 was used to merge high-quality paired reads. Unique nucleotide sequences were defined as clonotypes and aligned to IMGT TRB V, D and J references using MiTCR v1.1. The analysis was limited to V-J combinations with a frequency above 0.0001, which together covered approximately 99% of the repertoires. For each V-J combination, a TCR clonal expansion and chaos score was defined as the ratio of F50 clonal expansion to chaos observed in the TCRdist matrix. Welch's t-statistics and random forest were used to reduce features to approximately 13 V-J combinations, which were fed into a naive Bayes classifier. The similarity between thyroid and blood repertoires was quantified using the Morisita-Horn index. TCRdb reanalyzed the raw reads on its own, using fastp at Q25 for trimming and MiXCR for clone calling, and kept in-frame beta chains. Every distinct CDR3 protein forms one entry, paired with its most common genes and DNA. These V and J calls derive from TCRdb rather than the authors' analysis. A total of hundreds of thousands of distinct CDR3 sequences appear in this sample, over 40% of them only once. The ten biggest clones cover more than 2.5% of the sample.

The ophthalmopathy patients had moderately to severely active disease, with a Clinical Activity Score of 3 or higher, a NOSPECS grade of 4 or higher, and a disease duration of less than 3 months. Patients were excluded if they had other autoimmune diseases, uncontrolled infections, pregnancy or lactation. Clinical symptoms, serum thyroxine, TRAb, thyroid ultrasound and orbital computed tomography formed the basis of the diagnosis. Ficoll-Paque density gradient centrifugation was used to isolate PBMCs from around 10 ml of fresh peripheral blood. Trizol reagent was used to extract the total RNA, and its quality was then checked on an Agilent 2100 Bioanalyzer. Overall study results and their limits: In validation, the model predicted ophthalmopathy progression with about 70% sensitivity and roughly 72% specificity; more than ten predicted patients were CT-confirmed with GO in a median of 6.5 months. Sample size was not statistically predetermined, and group allocation was not concealed from the investigators. Ophthalmopathy was separated from stable hyperthyroidism by the 13-signature model with around 88% sensitivity and less than 82% specificity in cross-validation and with 80%/75% in the test set. Most expanded thyroid clonotypes with frequency above 0.001 were also detected in blood, suggesting blood repertoires may reflect the thyroid immune response.

Note on this clonotype: Its antigen is not yet known. The junction and the germline gene differ at one end; a read error may be behind it.

Recombination connected TRBV7-9 to TRBJ1-5, with the D gene too uncertain to name. The material sequenced was peripheral blood. The sequence was obtained from an adult man with Graves' ophthalmopathy. The DNA sequence reads TGTGCCAGCAGTATCGGAACTAGCATTCAGCCCCAGCATTTT. It encodes CASSIGTSIQPQHF.